These 4 T cell receptor beta chains were all obtained from the same sample, sequenced in a study of blood T cell repertoires in COVID-19. Only in-frame clones appear in the TCRdb table, and some are missing; sequencing was by immunoSEQ multiplex PCR. Here the sample spans around 200,000 clones, 85% to 90% being singletons. Sequenced material: peripheral blood. Receptors were obtained from a man in his fifties with acute or convalescent COVID-19.

V and J are TRBV19 and TRBJ1-1; the D gene is possibly TRBD1 (6 bases). Trimming took off 4 bases at V and 8 bases at J, with 8 bases between the two ends. CDR1 and CDR2 (germline): LNHDA, SQIVND (reference sequence). This CDR3 comprises 11 residues. The CDR3 sequence: CASSKGTEAFF. CDR3 nucleotide sequence: TGTGCCAGTAGTAAAGGGACAGAAGCTTTCTTT. Looking up the rest from reference TRBV19 and TRBJ1-1 gives the full variable domain: DGGITQSPKYLFRKEGQNVTLSCEQNLNHDAMYWYRQDPGQGLRLIYYSQIVNDFQKGDIAEGYSVSREKKESFPLTVTSAQKNPTAFYLCASSKGTEAFFGQGTRLTVV.

The V gene is TRBV24-1, the J gene TRBJ2-1; the match to TRBD2 covers 9 bases. From germline, CDR1 is KGHDR and CDR2 SFDVKD. Losses at the gene ends were 2 bases for V and 5 bases for J; bases not matched to a gene: 3. This CDR3 contains 15 residues. The CDR3 sequence: CATSDSRGGNNEQFF. DNA for the CDR3: TGTGCCACCAGTGATTCGCGGGGGGGAAACAATGAGCAGTTCTTC.

This clone appeared a few times. The same CDR3 arises from other DNA sequences in this sample as well. V is TRBV6-5 and J is TRBJ1-4; D perhaps matches TRBD1 (5 bases). V was trimmed by 6 bases and J by 5 bases, leaving 13 bases between them. CDR3 length equals 14 residues. Per germline, CDR1 MNHEY and CDR2 SVGAGI. CDR3 region: CASSPSRANEKLFF. DNA of the CDR3: TGTGCCAGCAGCCCCAGCAGGGCAAATGAAAAACTGTTTTTT.

The genes are TRBV5-4 and TRBJ1-1; D unresolved. Trimming left V 2 bases short and J 3 bases short, with 14 bases between. Germline V CDR1 and CDR2: SGHNT, YYREEE (reference sequence). The CDR3 runs to 15 residues. For the CDR3, the DNA is TGTGCCAGCAGCTTCCCCTATCCCATGGACACTGAAGCTTTCTTT. Amino acids: CASSFPYPMDTEAFF.